A selection of T cell receptor beta chains follows, all from one sample in a study of blood T cell repertoires in COVID-19. Sequencing used immunoSEQ multiplex PCR; TCRdb keeps in-frame clones, though not all of them. This sample has 120,000 or so clones, with 65% to 90% found just once. The sample consisted of peripheral blood. The receptors derive from a human donor in a cohort sampled during active COVID-19. Both conserved end residues are part of each CDR3. D genes are given only for firm matches. The size of a clone is reported for some rows only, either as once, few or many, or as a class for expanded clones.

clone size: once
J gene: TRBJ1-4
D gene: TRBD1
V gene: TRBV3-1/TRBV3-2
CDR3 DNA: TGTGCCAGCTTGGGACAGCCAGGAGAAAAACTGTTTTTT
CDR3 protein: CASLGQPGEKLFF

clone size: NA
J gene: TRBJ2-7
D gene: TRBD1
V gene: TRBV7-2
CDR3 DNA: TGTGCCAGCAGCACCGGTCGGACAGGGGGCTACGAGCAGTACTTC
CDR3 protein: CASSTGRTGGYEQYF

clone size: NA
J gene: TRBJ2-7
D gene: TRBD1
V gene: TRBV6-5
CDR3 DNA: TGTGCCAGCAGTTACGACAGGGTTAACGAGCAGTACTTC
CDR3 protein: CASSYDRVNEQYF

clone size: few
J gene: TRBJ2-2
D gene: NA
V gene: TRBV18
CDR3 DNA: TGTGCCAGCTCTATCGAGAGGGTTCCGAACACCGGGGAGCTGTTTTTT
CDR3 protein: CASSIERVPNTGELFF

clone size: NA
J gene: TRBJ2-2
D gene: TRBD1
V gene: TRBV2
CDR3 DNA: TGTGCCAGCAGCCCAACAGGGGGCGCGAGGCTGTTTTTT
CDR3 protein: CASSPTGGARLFF

clone size: NA
J gene: TRBJ2-5
D gene: TRBD2
V gene: TRBV5-1
CDR3 DNA: TGCGCCAGCCGTCCCGGGACTAGCGGTCGCGAGACCCAGTACTTC
CDR3 protein: CASRPGTSGRETQYF

clone size: NA
J gene: TRBJ2-4
D gene: TRBD2
V gene: TRBV29-1
CDR3 DNA: TGCAGCGTTCGGACTAGCGGGGGCGAAAACATTCAGTACTTC
CDR3 protein: CSVRTSGGENIQYF

clone size: NA
J gene: TRBJ2-1
D gene: TRBD1
V gene: TRBV6-5
CDR3 DNA: TGTGCCAGCAGTTACTCGACAGGGACCCATTACAATGAGCAGTTCTTC
CDR3 protein: CASSYSTGTHYNEQFF

clone size: NA
J gene: TRBJ1-1
D gene: NA
V gene: TRBV4-3
CDR3 DNA: TGCGCCAGCAGCCCACATCAGAACACTGAAGCTTTCTTT
CDR3 protein: CASSPHQNTEAFF

clone size: NA
J gene: TRBJ1-6
D gene: TRBD1
V gene: TRBV9
CDR3 DNA: TGTGCCAGCAGCGGGGGAACGGGACAGGGTTTCTCACCCCTCCACTTT
CDR3 protein: CASSGGTGQGFSPLHF

clone size: NA
J gene: TRBJ2-2
D gene: NA
V gene: TRBV24-1
CDR3 DNA: TGTGCCACCAGTGATGATGGTCCGGTTGGCACCGGGGAGCTGTTTTTT
CDR3 protein: CATSDDGPVGTGELFF

clone size: NA
J gene: TRBJ2-3
D gene: TRBD2
V gene: TRBV3-1/TRBV3-2
CDR3 DNA: TGTGCCAGCAGCCCCGGTCGGGCGGGGGTTACAGATACGCAGTATTTT
CDR3 protein: CASSPGRAGVTDTQYF

clone size: NA
J gene: TRBJ2-2
D gene: TRBD2
V gene: TRBV4-3
CDR3 DNA: TGCGCCAGCAGCCTTCTAGCGGGGGAGACCGGGGAGCTGTTTTTT
CDR3 protein: CASSLLAGETGELFF

clone size: NA
J gene: TRBJ2-2
D gene: TRBD1
V gene: TRBV3-1/TRBV3-2
CDR3 DNA: TGTGCCAGCAGACTCGGGACAGGGGACACCGGGGAGCTGTTTTTT
CDR3 protein: CASRLGTGDTGELFF

clone size: NA
J gene: TRBJ2-7
D gene: NA
V gene: TRBV7-2
CDR3 DNA: TGTGCCAGCAGCTTACACCAGGCCCTATACGAGCAGTACTTC
CDR3 protein: CASSLHQALYEQYF

clone size: NA
J gene: TRBJ1-2
D gene: NA
V gene: TRBV2
CDR3 DNA: TGTGCCAGCATTCTAGAAGAGGGCTATGGCTACACCTTC
CDR3 protein: CASILEEGYGYTF

clone size: NA
J gene: TRBJ1-4
D gene: NA
V gene: TRBV2
CDR3 DNA: TGTGCCAGCACTCCCCGACAGGTTAATGAAAAACTGTTTTTT
CDR3 protein: CASTPRQVNEKLFF

clone size: NA
J gene: TRBJ1-2
D gene: NA
V gene: TRBV6-6
CDR3 DNA: TGTGCCAGCAGTTACCTAATGGAGGGCTGGGGTGGCTACACCTTC
CDR3 protein: CASSYLMEGWGGYTF

clone size: NA
J gene: TRBJ2-1
D gene: TRBD2
V gene: TRBV24-1
CDR3 DNA: TGTGCCACCAGTGATTTAGGGACTAGTGAGCAGTTCTTC
CDR3 protein: CATSDLGTSEQFF

clone size: few
J gene: TRBJ2-7
D gene: TRBD2
V gene: TRBV6-5
CDR3 DNA: TGTGCCAGCACCCCCCTCCAGGGCGGGGGGTACGAGCAGTACTTC
CDR3 protein: CASTPLQGGGYEQYF

clone size: few
J gene: TRBJ2-1
D gene: NA
V gene: TRBV7-9
CDR3 DNA: TGTGCCAGCAGCCTACTACTTGGGCTGGGGGCCCCAGACAATGAGCAGTTCTTC
CDR3 protein: CASSLLLGLGAPDNEQFF

clone size: NA
J gene: TRBJ2-3
D gene: TRBD2
V gene: TRBV3-1/TRBV3-2
CDR3 DNA: TGTGCCAGCAGCCCCGGGGGGGGGACAGATACGCAGTATTTT
CDR3 protein: CASSPGGGTDTQYF

clone size: NA
J gene: TRBJ2-7
D gene: TRBD2
V gene: TRBV5-1
CDR3 DNA: TGCGCCAGCAGCCCGGGTGGCGAGCGGGGGGGTAGCTCCTACGAGCAGTACTTC
CDR3 protein: CASSPGGERGGSSYEQYF

clone size: NA
J gene: TRBJ1-2
D gene: NA
V gene: TRBV19
CDR3 DNA: TGTGCCACGAACGCACTAAACTATGGCTACACCTTC
CDR3 protein: CATNALNYGYTF

clone size: NA
J gene: TRBJ2-1
D gene: NA
V gene: TRBV2
CDR3 DNA: TGTGCCAGCCTGCCGGAGTTCTTC
CDR3 protein: CASLPEFF

clone size: NA
J gene: TRBJ2-7
D gene: TRBD1
V gene: TRBV14
CDR3 DNA: TGTGCCAGCAGCGTTGGGACAGGGTACCACGAGCAGTACTTC
CDR3 protein: CASSVGTGYHEQYF

clone size: NA
J gene: TRBJ1-5
D gene: NA
V gene: TRBV7-2
CDR3 DNA: TGTGCCAGCAGCTTAGAACGGGGGTTGCTTAGCAATCAGCCCCAGCATTTT
CDR3 protein: CASSLERGLLSNQPQHF

clone size: NA
J gene: TRBJ2-7
D gene: TRBD1
V gene: TRBV6-5
CDR3 DNA: TGTGCCAGCAGTTCCGACAGGGCTTCCTACGAGCAGTACTTC
CDR3 protein: CASSSDRASYEQYF

clone size: few
J gene: TRBJ2-5
D gene: TRBD1
V gene: TRBV5-6
CDR3 DNA: TGTGCCAGCAGTTGGGACAGGGGGGAGACCCAGTACTTC
CDR3 protein: CASSWDRGETQYF

clone size: NA
J gene: TRBJ1-6
D gene: TRBD1
V gene: TRBV11-2
CDR3 DNA: TGTGCCAGCAGCCCATCCGGGACAGCCTATAATTCACCCCTCCACTTT
CDR3 protein: CASSPSGTAYNSPLHF

clone size: NA
J gene: TRBJ1-4
D gene: NA
V gene: TRBV23-1
CDR3 DNA: TGCGCCAGCAGTCGGCAGGGGAATGAAAAACTGTTTTTT
CDR3 protein: CASSRQGNEKLFF

clone size: NA
J gene: TRBJ2-5
D gene: NA
V gene: TRBV19
CDR3 DNA: TGTGCCAGTAGTGTCGGGACTCTCGAGACCCAGTACTTC
CDR3 protein: CASSVGTLETQYF

clone size: NA
J gene: TRBJ2-5
D gene: TRBD1
V gene: TRBV11-1
CDR3 DNA: TGTGCCAGCAGCGTAAACCGGGACAGCTGGGGAGAGACCCAGTACTTC
CDR3 protein: CASSVNRDSWGETQYF

clone size: NA
J gene: TRBJ1-3
D gene: TRBD1
V gene: TRBV18
CDR3 DNA: TGTGCCAGCTCTGGACAGGGGGGCTCTGGAAACACCATATATTTT
CDR3 protein: CASSGQGGSGNTIYF

clone size: NA
J gene: TRBJ1-1
D gene: TRBD1
V gene: TRBV29-1
CDR3 DNA: TGCAGCGTTGTCGAGGGGGCAACGAGCACTGAAGCTTTCTTT
CDR3 protein: CSVVEGATSTEAFF

clone size: few
J gene: TRBJ1-1
D gene: NA
V gene: TRBV29-1
CDR3 DNA: TGCAGCGTTGAAGATGGGGGGTCCCCTGAAGCTTTCTTT
CDR3 protein: CSVEDGGSPEAFF

clone size: NA
J gene: TRBJ2-3
D gene: NA
V gene: TRBV5-1
CDR3 DNA: TGCGCCAGCAGTCCGGGTGATAAAGATACGCAGTATTTT
CDR3 protein: CASSPGDKDTQYF

clone size: NA
J gene: TRBJ1-4
D gene: NA
V gene: TRBV23-1
CDR3 DNA: TGCGCCAGCAGTCAATCTTGGCCGACTAATGAAAAACTGTTTTTT
CDR3 protein: CASSQSWPTNEKLFF

clone size: NA
J gene: TRBJ2-3
D gene: TRBD2
V gene: TRBV14
CDR3 DNA: TGTGCCAGCAGCCCCCGGGCGGGAGCAGATACGCAGTATTTT
CDR3 protein: CASSPRAGADTQYF

clone size: NA
J gene: TRBJ2-7
D gene: TRBD2
V gene: TRBV6-5
CDR3 DNA: TGTGCCAGCAGCAGACTAGCGGGGGGTTCCTACGAGCAGTACTTC
CDR3 protein: CASSRLAGGSYEQYF

clone size: NA
J gene: TRBJ2-1
D gene: NA
V gene: TRBV7-2
CDR3 DNA: TGTGCCAGCAGCCCCCGGGTGCAGTTCTTC
CDR3 protein: CASSPRVQFF

clone size: NA
J gene: TRBJ2-1
D gene: TRBD1
V gene: TRBV15
CDR3 DNA: TGTGCCACCAGCAGACGCCAGGGGACAGGGGCCAATGAGCAGTTCTTC
CDR3 protein: CATSRRQGTGANEQFF

clone size: NA
J gene: TRBJ1-3
D gene: NA
V gene: TRBV19
CDR3 DNA: TGTGCCAGTAGCATGGGGCTCTCTGGAAACACCATATATTTT
CDR3 protein: CASSMGLSGNTIYF

clone size: NA
J gene: TRBJ1-3
D gene: TRBD1
V gene: TRBV28
CDR3 DNA: TGTGCCAGCGGACGGACAGGGAGCCGAAACACCATATATTTT
CDR3 protein: CASGRTGSRNTIYF

clone size: NA
J gene: TRBJ2-5
D gene: NA
V gene: TRBV3-1/TRBV3-2
CDR3 DNA: TGTGCCAGCAGCCAAGATATTGTTTCGGCAGGGGTTAGGGGAGAGACCCAGTACTTC
CDR3 protein: CASSQDIVSAGVRGETQYF

clone size: few
J gene: TRBJ1-4
D gene: TRBD1
V gene: TRBV7-2
CDR3 DNA: TGTGCCAGCAGGGACAGGGGAGGAGGTGAAAAACTGTTTTTT
CDR3 protein: CASRDRGGGEKLFF

clone size: NA
J gene: TRBJ2-7
D gene: NA
V gene: TRBV7-2
CDR3 DNA: TGTGCCAGCAGCCCCAGGTCCCAACCCTACGAGCAGTACTTC
CDR3 protein: CASSPRSQPYEQYF

clone size: NA
J gene: TRBJ1-1
D gene: TRBD1
V gene: TRBV6-6
CDR3 DNA: TGTGCCAGCAGTTATTCGGGCAGGGGGCTTGGAGCTTTCTTT
CDR3 protein: CASSYSGRGLGAFF